The clone carrying this TCR beta chain was recorded at least ten times. Per the germline V gene, CDR1 is ENHRY and CDR2 is SYGVKD. The ends lost 10 bases at V and 4 bases at J; junction bases unmatched: 16. The CDR3 is 16 amino acids. The sample belongs to a study of identical twins. A single record per CDR3 protein comes from TCRdb applying MiXCR to the 5' RACE reads. This table holds 500,000 to 700,000 distinct CDR3 sequences, under 8.5% found once. These data were likewise used in another study, on yellow fever vaccine responses in identical twins.

The chain employs TRBV10-3 and TRBJ2-7, with 10 positions matching TRBD2. This sequence was found in a woman under 30 in good health. Sequencing used PBMCs. CDR3 nucleotides: TGTGCCACCACCTCGCGGATCCCTAGCGGGAGTTACGAGCAGTACTTC. Translation: CATTSRIPSGSYEQYF.